The 10 T cell receptor beta chains below come from one sample, sequenced in a study of graft-versus-host responses after intestinal transplantation. The assay was immunoSEQ multiplex PCR, and TCRdb's table has in-frame clones only and misses some. The table records 110,000 to 150,000 clones, around nine tenths of them present only once. No antigen is known for these receptors. The input for sequencing was unstimulated CD4+ T cells sorted from spleen or lymph node cells, taken before intestinal transplant. All receptors derive from a human donor who received an intestinal transplant.

The chain recombines TRBV6-1 with TRBJ2-7; D unclear. The V end was cut by 8 bases, the J end by 2 bases, with 13 bases between. The CDR3 totals 13 residues. CDR1 is MNHNS, CDR2 SASEGT, per germline. CDR3 in DNA: TGTGCCAGCGATGGTGGCACCACCTACGAGCAGTACTTC. It encodes CASDGGTTYEQYF.

This sequence joins TRBV28 and TRBJ2-7, with 9 bases fitting TRBD2. The CDR3 sequence is 14 residues long. The germline gives CDR1 MDHEN, CDR2 SYDVKM. The V and J ends lost 4 bases and 4 bases, in that order; junction bases with no gene match: 5. CDR3 nucleotide sequence: TGTGCCAGCAGTTATGGCGGGAGGGTTTACGAGCAGTACTTC. It codes for CASSYGGRVYEQYF. The full variable domain, with the rest looked up from reference TRBV28 and TRBJ2-7, is DVKVTQSSRYLVKRTGEKVFLECVQDMDHENMFWYRQDPGLGLRLIYFSYDVKMKEKGDIPEGYSVSREKKERFSLILESASTNQTSMYLCASSYGGRVYEQYFGPGTRLTVT.

The chain employs TRBV5-6 and TRBJ2-1; D not resolved. Trimming removed 5 bases from V and 0 bases from J, with 12 bases in between. Germline CDR1 reads SGHDT; CDR2 reads YYEEEE. CDR3 length: 15 residues. CDR3 region: CASSLPGSSYNEQFF. CDR3 in DNA: TGTGCCAGCAGTCTCCCCGGATCCTCCTACAATGAGCAGTTCTTC.

The sample holds one count of this clone. The chain has TRBV19 and TRBJ2-5, with D perhaps TRBD2 (6 bases). Trimming stripped 8 bases from V and 1 base from J, with 11 bases between. The CDR3 runs to 13 residues. The germline V gene encodes CDR1 LNHDA and CDR2 SQIVND (reference sequence). In DNA form, the CDR3 reads TGTGCCAGTGGGGGGACTTTCCAAGAGACCCAGTACTTC. This translates into CASGGTFQETQYF.

A few counts support this clone. The chain joins TRBV30 to TRBJ1-5, with a tentative D call TRBD1 (6 bases). Germline V lookup: CDR1 GTSNPN, CDR2 SVGIG (reference sequence). V lost 5 bases, J lost 7 bases, and 15 bases lay in between. The CDR3 covers 13 residues. In DNA form, the CDR3 reads TGTGCCTGGGGGCCCGGGGGCCCGCAGCCCCAGCATTTT. Translating gives CAWGPGGPQPQHF.

This chain uses TRBV18 with TRBJ2-1; 10 bases map to TRBD2. From germline, CDR1 is KGHSH and CDR2 LQKENI. The V and J ends lost 3 bases and 0 bases, in that order; junction bases with no gene match: 2. The CDR3 totals 16 residues. CDR3 sequence (DNA): TGTGCCAGCTCACCGGGACTAGCGAGCTCCTACAATGAGCAGTTCTTC. Its translation: CASSPGLASSYNEQFF.

The chain employs TRBV7-2 and TRBJ2-7; TRBD2 might be the D (5 bases). Trimming took 2 bases from V and 6 from J, leaving 14 bases between them. The CDR3 is made up of 14 amino acids. The V gene's germline CDR1 is SGHTA and CDR2 FQGNSA. The CDR3 DNA reads TGTGCCAGCAGCTTATTAGGTGGGAGTGGCGAGCAGTACTTC. Translation: CASSLLGGSGEQYF. Variable domain in full (rest from reference TRBV7-2 and TRBJ2-7): GAGVSQSPSNKVTEKGKDVELRCDPISGHTALYWYRQSLGQGLEFLIYFQGNSAPDKSGLPSDRFSAERTGGSVSTLTIQRTQQEDSAVYLCASSLLGGSGEQYFGPGTRLTVT.

The CDR3 is CASSLGGLQETQYF. CDR3 DNA: TGCGCCAGCAGCTTGGGGGGGCTTCAAGAGACCCAGTACTTC. This chain joins TRBV5-1 and TRBJ2-5, with a tentative D call TRBD1 (6 bases). The CDR3 length is 14 residues. The germline V gene encodes CDR1 SGHRS and CDR2 YFSETQ. Trimming cost V 0 bases and J 2 bases, with 8 bases left between them.

A single count supports this clone. V is TRBV7-9 and J is TRBJ2-7, with 14 bases lining up with TRBD2. This CDR3 region has 14 residues. Per germline, CDR1 SEHNR and CDR2 FQNEAQ (reference sequence). The trim removed 5 bases at V and 6 bases at J, leaving 3 bases unmatched. The chain's CDR3 is CASSQGTSGSEQYF. The CDR3 region has the DNA TGTGCCAGCAGCCAAGGGACTAGCGGGAGCGAGCAGTACTTC.

This clone was counted only a few times. The CDR3 DNA is TGTGCCAGCAGCTTGATGGACTCCCAAGAGACCCAGTACTTC. Residues: CASSLMDSQETQYF. The J gene is TRBJ2-5, the V gene TRBV5-5; D might be TRBD2 (5 bases). This CDR3 region has 14 residues. Per the germline V gene, CDR1 is SGHKS and CDR2 is YYEKEE (reference sequence). V was cut by 1 base and J by 1 base, with 8 bases left in between.